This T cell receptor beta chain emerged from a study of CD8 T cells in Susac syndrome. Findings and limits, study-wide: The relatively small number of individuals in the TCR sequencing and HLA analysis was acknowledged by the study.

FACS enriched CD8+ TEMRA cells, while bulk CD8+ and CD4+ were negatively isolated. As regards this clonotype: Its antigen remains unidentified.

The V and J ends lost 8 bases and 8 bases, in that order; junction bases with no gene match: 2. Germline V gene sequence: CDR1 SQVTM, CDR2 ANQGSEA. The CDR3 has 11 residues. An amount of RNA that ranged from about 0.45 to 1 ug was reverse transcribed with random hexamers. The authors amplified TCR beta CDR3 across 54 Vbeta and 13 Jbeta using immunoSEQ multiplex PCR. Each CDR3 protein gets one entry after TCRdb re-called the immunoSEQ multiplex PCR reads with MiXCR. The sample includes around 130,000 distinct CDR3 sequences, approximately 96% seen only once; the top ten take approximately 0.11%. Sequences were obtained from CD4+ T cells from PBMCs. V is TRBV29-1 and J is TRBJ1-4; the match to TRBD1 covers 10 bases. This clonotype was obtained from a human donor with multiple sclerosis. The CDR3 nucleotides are TGCAGCTCGGGACAGGGGGAAAAACTGTTTTTT. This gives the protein CSSGQGEKLFF.